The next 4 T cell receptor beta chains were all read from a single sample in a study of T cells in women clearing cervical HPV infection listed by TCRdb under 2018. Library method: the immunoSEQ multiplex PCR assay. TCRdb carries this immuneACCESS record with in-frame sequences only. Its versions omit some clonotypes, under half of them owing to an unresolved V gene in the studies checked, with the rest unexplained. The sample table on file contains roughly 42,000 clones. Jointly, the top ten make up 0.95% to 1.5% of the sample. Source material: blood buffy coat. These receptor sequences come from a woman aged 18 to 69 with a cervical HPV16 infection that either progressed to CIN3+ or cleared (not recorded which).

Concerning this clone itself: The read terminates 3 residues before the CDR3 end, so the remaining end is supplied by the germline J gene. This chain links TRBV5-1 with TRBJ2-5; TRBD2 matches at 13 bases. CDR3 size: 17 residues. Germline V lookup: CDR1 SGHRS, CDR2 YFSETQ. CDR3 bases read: TGCGCCAGCAGCACTCACACTAGCGGGAGGGCCCCCGATACC. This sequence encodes CASSTHTSGRAPDT. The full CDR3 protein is CASSTHTSGRAPDTQYF.

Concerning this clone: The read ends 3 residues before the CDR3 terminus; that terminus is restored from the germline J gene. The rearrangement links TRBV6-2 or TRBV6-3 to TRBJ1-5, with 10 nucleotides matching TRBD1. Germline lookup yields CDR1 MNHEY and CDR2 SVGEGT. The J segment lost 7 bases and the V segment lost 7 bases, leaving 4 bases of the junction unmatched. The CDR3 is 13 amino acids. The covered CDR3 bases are TGTGCCAGCAAATGGACAGGGGGACAGCCC. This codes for CASKWTGGQP. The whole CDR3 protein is CASKWTGGQPQHF.

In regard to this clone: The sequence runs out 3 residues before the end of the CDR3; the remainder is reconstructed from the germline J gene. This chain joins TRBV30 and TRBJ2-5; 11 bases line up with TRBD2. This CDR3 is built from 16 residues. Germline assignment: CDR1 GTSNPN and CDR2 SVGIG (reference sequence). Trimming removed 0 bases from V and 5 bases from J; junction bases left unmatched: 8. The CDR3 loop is CAWSVRGTSGSETQYF. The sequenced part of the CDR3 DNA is TGTGCCTGGAGTGTTCGAGGGACTAGCGGTTCGGAGACC. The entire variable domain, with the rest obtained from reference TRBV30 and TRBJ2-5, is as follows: SQTIHQWPATLVQPVGSPLSLECTVEGTSNPNLYWYRQAAGRGLQLLFYSVGIGQISSEVPQNLSASRPQDRQFILSSKKLLLSDSGFYLCAWSVRGTSGSETQYFGPGTRLLVL.

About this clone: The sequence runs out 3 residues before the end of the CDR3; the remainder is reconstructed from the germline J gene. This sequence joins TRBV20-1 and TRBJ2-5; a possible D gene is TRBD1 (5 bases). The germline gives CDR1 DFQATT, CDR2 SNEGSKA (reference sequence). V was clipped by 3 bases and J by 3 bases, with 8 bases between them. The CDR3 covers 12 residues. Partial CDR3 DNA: TGCAGTGCTAGTCGCAGGGAAGAGACC. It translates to CSASRREET. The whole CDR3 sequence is CSASRREETQYF.